Listed below are T cell receptor beta chains from one sample, sequenced in a study of cytomegalovirus exposure and HLA in healthy donors. The protocol was immunoSEQ multiplex PCR, while the TCRdb copy is restricted to in-frame clones and leaves out a portion. Of about 65,000 clones in the sample, about 90% were seen once. Material: PBMCs. The receptors shown here come from a woman aged 18-29 years in good health and CMV-seronegative. CDR3s include the opening cysteine and the closing phenylalanine or tryptophan. The D gene is left open where the match is weak. Part of the rows lack a size; the others show once, few, many or a class for expanded clones.

TRBV15,.,.,TRBJ1-1,15,TGTGCCACCAGCAGAGACTTGACAGGAAAGGCTGAAGCTTTCTTT,CATSRDLTGKAEAFF
TRBV7-2,.,TRBD2,TRBJ2-3,18,TGTGCCAGCAGCTTAGGATTCTATGGCGGGGGGGCCGGGGATACGCAGTATTTT,CASSLGFYGGGAGDTQYF
TRBV6-1,.,.,TRBJ1-2,13,TGTGCCAGCAGTGTTCGGCAGGGCTATGGCTACACCTTC,CASSVRQGYGYTF
TRBV2,.,TRBD2,TRBJ2-1,15,TGTGCCAGCAGTGAAGCGGGAGGGGAGTACAATGAGCAGTTCTTC,CASSEAGGEYNEQFF
TRBV19,once,TRBD1,TRBJ1-2,16,TGTGCCAGTACCCCAGGACAGGGCATGGACCTCTATGGCTACACCTTC,CASTPGQGMDLYGYTF
TRBV29-1,.,.,TRBJ1-1,14,TGCAGCGTTGTGGATCACCTCCGGGGGACTGAAGCTTTCTTT,CSVVDHLRGTEAFF
TRBV15,once,.,TRBJ2-2,15,TGTGCCACCAGCAGAAACTCAGGGAACACCGGGGAGCTGTTTTTT,CATSRNSGNTGELFF
TRBV5-6,.,.,TRBJ2-1,15,TGTGCCAGCAGCTTGGACGGACAATCCTACAATGAGCAGTTCTTC,CASSLDGQSYNEQFF
TRBV2,.,TRBD1,TRBJ2-5,13,TGTGCCAGCGAAACAGGGGTGGGAGAGACCCAGTACTTC,CASETGVGETQYF
TRBV27,.,TRBD1,TRBJ2-7,14,TGTGCCAGCAGTTTAAGGGGGCAACGCTACGAGCAGTACTTC,CASSLRGQRYEQYF
TRBV7-9,.,TRBD1,TRBJ2-4,17,TGTGCCAGCAGCTTGGGGTACAGGGGAAAAGCCAAAAACATTCAGTACTTC,CASSLGYRGKAKNIQYF
TRBV6-1,.,.,TRBJ1-4,18,TGTGCCAGCAGTGAAAGTGTAGGGGTTGGAATCACCCATGAAAAACTGTTTTTT,CASSESVGVGITHEKLFF
TRBV19,.,TRBD1,TRBJ1-2,16,TGTGCCAGTGCCTCCGGGACAGGGGGTCGGAACTATGGCTACACCTTC,CASASGTGGRNYGYTF
TRBV6-1,.,.,TRBJ2-7,15,TGTGCCAGCAGTGAATGGCTAGCGTTCTCCTACGAGCAGTACTTC,CASSEWLAFSYEQYF
TRBV5-1,.,.,TRBJ1-6,16,TGCGCCAGCAGCTTGGGCGAGAGCTCCTATAATTCACCCCTCCACTTT,CASSLGESSYNSPLHF
TRBV28,.,.,TRBJ1-3,14,TGTGCCAGCAGTAAAAGGAGACCGGAGCGCACCATATATTTT,CASSKRRPERTIYF
TRBV6-1,.,TRBD1,TRBJ1-5,15,TGTGCCAGCAGTGGAAGACAGGGTGCTAATCAGCCCCAGCATTTT,CASSGRQGANQPQHF
TRBV29-1,.,TRBD2,TRBJ2-1,20,TGCAGCGTTCGACTACCTGGACTAGCGGGATTAGTAAGCTCCTACAATGAGCAGTTCTTC,CSVRLPGLAGLVSSYNEQFF
TRBV5-1,.,TRBD2,TRBJ2-3,16,TGCGCCAGCAGCCCACTAGCGGGGGGAGCCACAGATACGCAGTATTTT,CASSPLAGGATDTQYF
TRBV5-5,.,.,TRBJ1-3,15,TGTGCCAGCAGCTTGGGGGACACCTCTGGAAACACCATATATTTT,CASSLGDTSGNTIYF
TRBV5-1,.,TRBD1,TRBJ1-3,17,TGCGCCAGCAGCTTGGTGATGGCAGGGGGCTTTGGAAACACCATATATTTT,CASSLVMAGGFGNTIYF
TRBV28,.,.,TRBJ1-5,13,TGTGCCAGCAGTTTGGGCAACAATCAGCCCCAGCATTTT,CASSLGNNQPQHF
TRBV2,once,.,TRBJ1-3,14,TGTGCCAGCAGTGAAACCTTCGGGGAAGACACCATATATTTT,CASSETFGEDTIYF
TRBV5-1,.,.,TRBJ2-3,15,TGCGCCAGCAGCGCGGACAGACCCCTCGGGGATACGCAGTATTTT,CASSADRPLGDTQYF
TRBV18,.,.,TRBJ2-7,14,TGTGCCAGCTCACAGTCAGGGTCATCCTACGAGCAGTACTTC,CASSQSGSSYEQYF
TRBV9,.,.,TRBJ2-7,16,TGTGCCAGCAGCGTCGGAGCGGGTGTTAGTAGGCACGAGCAGTACTTC,CASSVGAGVSRHEQYF
TRBV5-1,.,.,TRBJ2-5,13,TGCGCCAGCAGCTTGTCTTACCAAGAGACCCAGTACTTC,CASSLSYQETQYF
TRBV11-2,.,.,TRBJ2-3,15,TGTGCCAGCAGCTACCGCTCCCGAGTCGCAGATACGCAGTATTTT,CASSYRSRVADTQYF
TRBV4-1,.,TRBD2,TRBJ2-7,18,TGCGCCAGCAGCCGTACACCCGATACTAGCGGGAGTCTCTACGAGCAGTACTTC,CASSRTPDTSGSLYEQYF
TRBV5-1,.,.,TRBJ2-2,16,TGCGCCAGCAGCTTGGCTGGGGGCGCCGACACCGGGGAGCTGTTTTTT,CASSLAGGADTGELFF
TRBV4-3,.,.,TRBJ2-1,16,TGCGCCAGCAGCCAATCGGGGCGGGACTCGGGCAATGAGCAGTTCTTC,CASSQSGRDSGNEQFF
TRBV15,.,.,TRBJ1-5,15,TGTGCCACCAGCAGGTATACAGGGCCCAATCAGCCCCAGCATTTT,CATSRYTGPNQPQHF
TRBV9,.,.,TRBJ2-7,14,TGTGCCAGCAGCCCGTCGGGGGTAATATTCGAGCAGTACTTC,CASSPSGVIFEQYF
TRBV4-1,.,TRBD1,TRBJ1-1,15,TGCGCCAGCAGCCAATTAAACCAGGGGGCCACTGAAGCTTTCTTT,CASSQLNQGATEAFF
TRBV5-1,once,TRBD2,TRBJ2-7,16,TGCGCCAGCAGCTTGGGGACTAGCGGGGGATCCTACGAGCAGTACTTC,CASSLGTSGGSYEQYF
TRBV7-9,.,TRBD1,TRBJ1-2,16,TGTGCCAGCAGCTTATCATTGACAGGGGCACACTATGGCTACACCTTC,CASSLSLTGAHYGYTF
TRBV7-9,.,TRBD2,TRBJ2-7,15,TGTGCCAGCAGCTTGGACGGACTAGCCTCCTACGAGCAGTACTTC,CASSLDGLASYEQYF
TRBV19,.,.,TRBJ1-5,12,TGTGCCAGTGGGACTGGCCTTCAGCCCCAGCATTTT,CASGTGLQPQHF
TRBV28,.,TRBD1,TRBJ1-2,16,TGTGCCAGCAGTAGCCGGCGTGAGGGGGCGCGCTATGGCTACACCTTC,CASSSRREGARYGYTF
TRBV18,.,TRBD1,TRBJ2-1,15,TGTGCCAGCTCAAACAGGGGCCGTCGCGAGGATGAGCAGTTCTTC,CASSNRGRREDEQFF
TRBV7-2,.,.,TRBJ2-3,14,TGTGCCAGCAGCTTTGTGGGGCTTCCAGATACGCAGTATTTT,CASSFVGLPDTQYF
TRBV28,.,.,TRBJ2-3,15,TGTGCCAGCACCCGACAGATAACACTCACAGATACGCAGTATTTT,CASTRQITLTDTQYF
TRBV7-9,.,TRBD1,TRBJ2-5,17,TGTGCCAGCACCTGGGGCTCCGGACAGGGATACCAAGAGACCCAGTACTTC,CASTWGSGQGYQETQYF
TRBV11-3,.,TRBD1,TRBJ1-1,14,TGTGCCAGCAGCTCTGGACAGGGGGCTTTTGAAGCTTTCTTT,CASSSGQGAFEAFF
TRBV6-5,.,.,TRBJ1-1,15,TGTGCCAGCAGTTACGACGGGTCCATGAACACTGAAGCTTTCTTT,CASSYDGSMNTEAFF
TRBV2,.,TRBD1,TRBJ2-1,13,TGTGCCAGCAAGGACAGGATATACAATGAGCAGTTCTTC,CASKDRIYNEQFF
TRBV20-1,.,.,TRBJ2-4,11,TGCAGTGCTAGAGATATAAACATTCAGTACTTC,CSARDINIQYF
TRBV5-1,.,.,TRBJ1-4,15,TGCGCCAGCAGCTTAGGGGCGCAGGGTAATGAAAAACTGTTTTTT,CASSLGAQGNEKLFF
TRBV7-9,.,.,TRBJ2-1,16,TGTGCCAGCAGCTTAGCGCGGGACGTTGGCTTCAATGAGCAGTTCTTC,CASSLARDVGFNEQFF
TRBV5-6,.,.,TRBJ2-6,17,TGTGCCAGCAGCTTGGGGGGACACTACTCTGGGGCCAACGTCCTGACTTTC,CASSLGGHYSGANVLTF
TRBV28,.,TRBD1,TRBJ1-1,14,TGTGCCAGCAGACCGGGACAGACTTACACTGAAGCTTTCTTT,CASRPGQTYTEAFF
TRBV30,.,TRBD2,TRBJ2-4,14,TGTGCCTGGGCCTTTAGCGGGAGGGAAAACATTCAGTACTTC,CAWAFSGRENIQYF
TRBV18,.,TRBD1,TRBJ2-4,14,TGTGCCAGCTCACCGGGACAGGGGGGGTACATTCAGTACTTC,CASSPGQGGYIQYF
TRBV6-1,.,.,TRBJ2-1,12,TGTGCCAGCAGTCCAGACTACAATGAGCAGTTCTTC,CASSPDYNEQFF